Described below is a single TCR beta chain sequence and its context. TCRdb processed the 5' RACE reads anew with MiXCR; each CDR3 protein has one entry. The table includes nearly 250,000 distinct CDR3 sequences, roughly 15% detected once. This sample is part of a study of T-cell memory formation after mild COVID-19. Sequenced material: PBMCs or a T cell subset sorted from them (not recorded which). The sequence derives from an adult woman who had mild COVID-19 (a few samples of this study predate the infection). Cell type and time point are not known.

The CDR3 reads CASSEGTWGMAGELFF. In nucleotides, the CDR3 is TGTGCCAGCAGTGAGGGCACTTGGGGAATGGCCGGGGAGCTGTTTTTT. The rearrangement uses TRBV2 and TRBJ2-2; D unclear. This CDR3 is built from 16 residues. Germline CDR1 and CDR2: SNHLY and FYNNEI. V gave up 3 bases and J gave up 6 bases, with 17 bases separating them.